This T cell receptor beta chain was obtained from a study of CXCR3-negative and CXCR3-positive naive CD8 T cells. Across the whole study: The libraries yielded about 135 million TRB reads, about 1.5 +/- 0.3 million each.

This CDR3 contains 16 residues. Germline V gene lookup returns CDR1 SGHTA and CDR2 FQGNSA. UMI-labeled 5' RACE TRB cDNA libraries were prepared from the cells. For each CDR3 protein, TCRdb gives one entry from its re-call of the 5' RACE reads, without DNA. The sample totals about 28,000 distinct CDR3 sequences; its top ten clones hold approximately 10%. The sample was memory CD8+ T cells from blood. The receptor was derived from a human donor in good health. Some clones in this sample may be carry-over from other donors' samples. V and J are TRBV7-2 and TRBJ2-1; TCRdb's assignment of TRBD2 cannot be checked, as there is no DNA. CDR3 amino acids: CASSLVSGGFYNEQFF.